This T cell receptor beta chain derives from a study of blood T cell repertoires in COVID-19 (TCRdb year 2020). About the full investigation: Samples covering the acute and convalescent phases of COVID-19 were provided by collaborators in the United States, Italy and Spain. The material from the prospective study consisted of cDNA or gDNA derived from T cells, B-cell-depleted T cells, or PBMCs. Subjects who had been exposed to COVID-19, were actively infected with it, or had recovered from it provided the deeply sampled blood TCRbeta repertoires that made up the dataset. The repertoires were released in a freely available public database intended as a resource for research on the immune response to SARS-CoV-2. Samples were obtained from the ongoing ImmuneRACE study (first 160 participants) and from 1,000 to 1,500 subjects provided by 6 global collaborators. A de-identified subject ID, COVID-19 status, age in years and sex were almost always included in the sample metadata. Where available, HLA class I and class II types were obtained from metadata supplied by the sample provider rather than from assay-based typing. Summary of the overall study and its limitations: How much clinical and demographic metadata was included differed by source and by participant, and the metadata was provided uncurated.

Of note for this clone: There is no known antigen for this receptor. Qualities for individual bases were not recorded, and no much larger clone is one base off.

TCRbeta CDR3 regions were amplified from genomic DNA using the immunoSEQ Assay, a bias-controlled multiplex PCR. The source study handled its data this way. The number of nucleated cells in each sample was estimated from the amplification of reference gene primers within the assay. To quantify the absolute abundance of each unique TCRbeta CDR3 rearrangement, sequence reads were collapsed and filtered. For each sample, productive Simpson clonality was calculated as the square root of Simpson's diversity index over productive rearrangements. TCRdb stores this immuneACCESS table with in-frame sequences only. Part of the clones is absent; in the studies checked, under half of the shortfall reflects unresolved V genes, and no reason is known for the rest. V, J and clone size are taken as reported in that table, and D and trimming were inferred from the DNA itself. Counted in this sample were a few hundred thousand clones; around 85% of them appeared once. The ten largest make up around 2.2% of the sample.

In the prospective study, participants were roughly 18 to 95 years old, resided in 25 or so geographic areas of the United States, and were enrolled through a virtual design. To assign participants to cohorts, the prospective study relied on clinical history that participants themselves reported in a screening survey and a study questionnaire. Recovered participants in ImmuneRACE Cohort 3 were defined by two consecutive negative NP/OP PCR tests, clearance by a healthcare professional, or resolution of symptoms. Each participant in the prospective study had whole blood, serum and a nasopharyngeal or oropharyngeal swab collected by mobile phlebotomists. Prospective study participants could optionally give additional blood draws and questionnaires over an approximately two-month period. Before DNA extraction, prospective study blood samples were shipped either frozen or at room temperature. Including the terminal cysteine and phenylalanine, the CDR3 comprises 13 residues. Only the CDR3 DNA is retained, 39 bases long and in frame from the first base. The CDR1 and CDR2 encoded by the germline V gene (reference sequence) are MNHEY and SMNVEV. Deletion took 3 bases off V and 3 bases off J, with a span of 8 bases between the germline ends.

The receptor was derived from a man younger than 40 who had recovered from COVID-19. The specimen sequenced was PBMCs or T cells enriched from blood (not recorded which). The chain couples TRBV27 to TRBJ1-2; there is no confident call for the D gene. The CDR3 corresponds to CASSLGGHYGYTF. Here is the DNA: TGTGCCAGCAGTTTGGGAGGGCACTATGGCTACACCTTC.